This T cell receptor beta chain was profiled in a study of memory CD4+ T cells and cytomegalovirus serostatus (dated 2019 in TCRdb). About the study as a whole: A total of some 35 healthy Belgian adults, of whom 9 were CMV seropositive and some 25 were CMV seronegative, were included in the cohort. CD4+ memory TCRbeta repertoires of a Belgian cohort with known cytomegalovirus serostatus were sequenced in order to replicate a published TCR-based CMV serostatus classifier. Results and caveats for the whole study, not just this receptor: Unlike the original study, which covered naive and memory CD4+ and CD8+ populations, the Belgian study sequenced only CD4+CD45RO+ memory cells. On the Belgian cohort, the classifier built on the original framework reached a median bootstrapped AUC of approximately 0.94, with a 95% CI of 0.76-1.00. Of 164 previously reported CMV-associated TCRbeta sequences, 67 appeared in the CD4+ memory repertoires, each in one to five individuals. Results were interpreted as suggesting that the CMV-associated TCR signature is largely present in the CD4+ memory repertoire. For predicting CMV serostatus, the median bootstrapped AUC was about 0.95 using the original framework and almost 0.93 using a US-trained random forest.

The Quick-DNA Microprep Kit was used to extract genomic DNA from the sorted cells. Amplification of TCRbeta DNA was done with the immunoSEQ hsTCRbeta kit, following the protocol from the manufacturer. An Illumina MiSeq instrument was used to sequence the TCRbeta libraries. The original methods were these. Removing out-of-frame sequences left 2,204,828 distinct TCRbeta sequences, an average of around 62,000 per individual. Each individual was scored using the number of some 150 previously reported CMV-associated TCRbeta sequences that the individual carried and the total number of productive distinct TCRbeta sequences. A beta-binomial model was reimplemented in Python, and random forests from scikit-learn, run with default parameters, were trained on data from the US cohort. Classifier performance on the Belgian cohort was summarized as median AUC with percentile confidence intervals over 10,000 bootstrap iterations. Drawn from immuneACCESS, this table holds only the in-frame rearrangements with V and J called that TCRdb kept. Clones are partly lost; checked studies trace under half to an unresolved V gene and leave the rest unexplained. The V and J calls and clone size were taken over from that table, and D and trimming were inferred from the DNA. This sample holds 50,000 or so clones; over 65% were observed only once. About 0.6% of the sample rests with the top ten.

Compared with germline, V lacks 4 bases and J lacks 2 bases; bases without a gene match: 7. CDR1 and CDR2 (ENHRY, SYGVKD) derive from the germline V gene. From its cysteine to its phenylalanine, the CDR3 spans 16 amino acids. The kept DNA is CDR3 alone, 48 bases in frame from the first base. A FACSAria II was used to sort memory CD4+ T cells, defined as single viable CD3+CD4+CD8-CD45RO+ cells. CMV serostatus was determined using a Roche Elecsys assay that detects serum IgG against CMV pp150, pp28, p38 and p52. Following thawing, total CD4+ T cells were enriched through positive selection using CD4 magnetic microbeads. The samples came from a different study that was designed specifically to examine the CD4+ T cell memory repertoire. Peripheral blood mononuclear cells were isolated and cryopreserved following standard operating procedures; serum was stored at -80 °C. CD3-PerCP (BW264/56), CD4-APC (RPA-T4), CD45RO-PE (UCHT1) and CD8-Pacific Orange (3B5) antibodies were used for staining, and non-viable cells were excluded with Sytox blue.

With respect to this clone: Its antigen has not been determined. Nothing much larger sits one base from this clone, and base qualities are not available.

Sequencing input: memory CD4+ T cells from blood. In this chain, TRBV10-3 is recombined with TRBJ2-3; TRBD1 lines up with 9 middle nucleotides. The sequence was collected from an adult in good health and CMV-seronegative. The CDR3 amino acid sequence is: CAISGTGTGSTDTQYF. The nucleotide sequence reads TGTGCCATCAGTGGAACCGGGACAGGGTCCACAGATACGCAGTATTTT.